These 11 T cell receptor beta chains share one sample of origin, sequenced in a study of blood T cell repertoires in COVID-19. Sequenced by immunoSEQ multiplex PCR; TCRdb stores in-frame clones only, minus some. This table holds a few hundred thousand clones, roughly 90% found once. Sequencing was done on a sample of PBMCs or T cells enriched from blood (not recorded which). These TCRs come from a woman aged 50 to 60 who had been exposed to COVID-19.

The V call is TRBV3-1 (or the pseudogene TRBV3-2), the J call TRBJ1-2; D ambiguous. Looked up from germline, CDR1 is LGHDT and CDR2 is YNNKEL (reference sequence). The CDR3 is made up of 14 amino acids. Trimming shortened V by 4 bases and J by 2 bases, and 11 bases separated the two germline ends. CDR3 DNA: TGTGCCAGCAGCCCTGGGCGGGGAAACTATGGCTACACCTTC. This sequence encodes CASSPGRGNYGYTF.

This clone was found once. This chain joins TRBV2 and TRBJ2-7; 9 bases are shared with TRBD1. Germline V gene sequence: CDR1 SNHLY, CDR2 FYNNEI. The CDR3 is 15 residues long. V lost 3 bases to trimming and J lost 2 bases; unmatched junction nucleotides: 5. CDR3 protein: CASSDGTGIPYEQYF. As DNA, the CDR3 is TGTGCCAGCAGTGACGGGACAGGGATTCCCTACGAGCAGTACTTC.

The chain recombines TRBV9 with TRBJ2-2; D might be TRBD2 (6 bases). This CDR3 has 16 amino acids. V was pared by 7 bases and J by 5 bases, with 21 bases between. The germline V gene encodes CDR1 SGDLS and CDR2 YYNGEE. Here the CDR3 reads CASRPSWGERTGELFF. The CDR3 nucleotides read TGTGCCAGCCGCCCCTCCTGGGGGGAGAGGACCGGGGAGCTGTTTTTT. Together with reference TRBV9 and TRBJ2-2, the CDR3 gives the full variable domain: DSGVTQTPKHLITATGQRVTLRCSPRSGDLSVYWYQQSLDQGLQFLIQYYNGEERAKGNILERFSAQQFPDLHSELNLSSLELGDSALYFCASRPSWGERTGELFFGEGSRLTVL.

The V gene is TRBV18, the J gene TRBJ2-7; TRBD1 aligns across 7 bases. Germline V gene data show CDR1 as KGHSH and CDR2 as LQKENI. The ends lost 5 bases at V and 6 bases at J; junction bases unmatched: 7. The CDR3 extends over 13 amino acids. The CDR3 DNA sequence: TGTGCCAGCTCAGCAGACAGGGTCGGCGAGCAGTACTTC. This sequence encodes CASSADRVGEQYF.

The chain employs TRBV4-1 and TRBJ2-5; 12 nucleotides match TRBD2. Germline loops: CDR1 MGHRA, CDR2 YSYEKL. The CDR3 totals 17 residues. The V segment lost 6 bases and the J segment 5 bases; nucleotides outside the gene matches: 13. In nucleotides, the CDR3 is TGCGCCAGCAGTCGGGGGGGGCTAGCGGGGGGGCCGGAGACCCAGTACTTC. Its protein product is CASSRGGLAGGPETQYF.

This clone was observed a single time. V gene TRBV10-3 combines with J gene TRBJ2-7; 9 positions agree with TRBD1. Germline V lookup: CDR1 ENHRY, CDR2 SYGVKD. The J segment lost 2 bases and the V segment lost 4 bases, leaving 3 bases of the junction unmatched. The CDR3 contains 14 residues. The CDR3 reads CAISVRQGAYEQYF. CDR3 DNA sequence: TGTGCCATCAGTGTAAGACAGGGGGCCTACGAGCAGTACTTC.

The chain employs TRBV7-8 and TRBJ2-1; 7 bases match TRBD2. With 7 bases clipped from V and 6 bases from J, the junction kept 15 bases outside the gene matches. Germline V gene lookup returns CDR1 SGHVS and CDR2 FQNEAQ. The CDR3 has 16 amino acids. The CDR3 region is CASTQTKAGPTNEQFF. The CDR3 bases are TGTGCCAGCACCCAAACCAAAGCGGGGCCCACCAATGAGCAGTTCTTC.

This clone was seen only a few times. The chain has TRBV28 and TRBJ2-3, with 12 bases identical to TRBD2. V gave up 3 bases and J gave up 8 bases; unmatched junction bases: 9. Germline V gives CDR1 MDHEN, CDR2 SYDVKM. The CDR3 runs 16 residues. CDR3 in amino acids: CASSFQVTSGGATQYF. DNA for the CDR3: TGTGCCAGCAGTTTTCAAGTGACTAGCGGGGGCGCTACGCAGTATTTT. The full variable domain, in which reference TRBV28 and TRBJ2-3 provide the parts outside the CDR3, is DVKVTQSSRYLVKRTGEKVFLECVQDMDHENMFWYRQDPGLGLRLIYFSYDVKMKEKGDIPEGYSVSREKKERFSLILESASTNQTSMYLCASSFQVTSGGATQYFGPGTRLTVL.

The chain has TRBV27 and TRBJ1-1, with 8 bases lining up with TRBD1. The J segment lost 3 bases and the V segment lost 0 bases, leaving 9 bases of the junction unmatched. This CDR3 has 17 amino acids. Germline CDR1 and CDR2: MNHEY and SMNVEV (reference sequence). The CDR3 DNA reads TGTGCCAGCAGTTTATCGCTGACAGGGGTTCTTTACACTGAAGCTTTCTTT. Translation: CASSLSLTGVLYTEAFF.

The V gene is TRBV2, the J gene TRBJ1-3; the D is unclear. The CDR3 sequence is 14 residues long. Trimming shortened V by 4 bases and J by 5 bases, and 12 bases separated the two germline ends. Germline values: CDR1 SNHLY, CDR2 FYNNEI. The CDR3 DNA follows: TGTGCCAGCAGTGGCGTTTCCGGTAGAAACACCATATATTTT. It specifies CASSGVSGRNTIYF. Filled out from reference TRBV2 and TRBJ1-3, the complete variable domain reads EPEVTQTPSHQVTQMGQEVILRCVPISNHLYFYWYRQILGQKVEFLVSFYNNEISEKSEIFDDQFSVERPDGSNFTLKIRSTKLEDSAMYFCASSGVSGRNTIYFGEGSWLTVV.

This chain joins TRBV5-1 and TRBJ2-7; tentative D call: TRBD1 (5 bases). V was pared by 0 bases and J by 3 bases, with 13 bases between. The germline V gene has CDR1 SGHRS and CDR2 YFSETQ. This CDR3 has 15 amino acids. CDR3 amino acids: CASSLAATAIYEQYF. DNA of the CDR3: TGCGCCAGCAGCTTGGCCGCGACAGCCATCTACGAGCAGTACTTC.